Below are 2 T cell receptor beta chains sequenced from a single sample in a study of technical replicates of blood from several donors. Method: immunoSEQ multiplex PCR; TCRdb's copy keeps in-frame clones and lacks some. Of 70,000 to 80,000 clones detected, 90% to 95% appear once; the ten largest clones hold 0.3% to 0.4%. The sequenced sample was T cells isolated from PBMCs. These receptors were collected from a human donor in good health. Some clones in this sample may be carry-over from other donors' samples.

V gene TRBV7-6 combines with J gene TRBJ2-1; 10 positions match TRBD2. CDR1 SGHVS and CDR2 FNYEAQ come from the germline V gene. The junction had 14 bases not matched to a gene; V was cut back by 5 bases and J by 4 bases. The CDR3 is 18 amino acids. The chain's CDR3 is CASSRFSLAGDIYNEQFF. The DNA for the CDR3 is TGTGCCAGCAGCCGTTTTTCCCTAGCGGGGGATATTTACAATGAGCAGTTCTTC.

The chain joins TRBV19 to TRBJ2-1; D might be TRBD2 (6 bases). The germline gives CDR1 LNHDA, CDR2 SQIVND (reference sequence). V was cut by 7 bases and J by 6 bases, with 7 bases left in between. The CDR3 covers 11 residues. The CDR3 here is CASKAGNEQFF. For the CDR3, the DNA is TGTGCCAGTAAAGCGGGCAATGAGCAGTTCTTC.